One and the same sample provided the 5 T cell receptor beta chains below, sequenced in a study of cytomegalovirus exposure and HLA in healthy donors (TCRdb year 2017). The receptor library was made with the immunoSEQ multiplex PCR assay. For the multiplex PCR, a mixture combining 60 forward primers for TCR Vbeta segments and 13 reverse primers for TCR Jbeta segments was used. TCRdb obtained this table from immuneACCESS and retained in-frame rearrangements with V and J assigned. These tables miss some clones; where compared with another copy, unresolved V genes account for less than half of the shortfall, and the remainder is unexplained. A total of some 120,000 clones appear in this sample, 82% of them only once. Clones ranked in the top ten supply more than 1.4% of the sample. Material: PBMCs. Source of these receptors: a woman between 18 and 29 years old in good health and CMV-seronegative.

This clone appeared a single time. CDR3 sequence reads: CASSQDRVGTQYF. As DNA, the CDR3 is TGCGCCAGCAGTCAAGACAGAGTAGGCACCCAGTACTTC. The genes are TRBV10-1 and TRBJ2-5; tentative D call: TRBD1 (5 bases). This CDR3 is 13 amino acids long. CDR1 is WNHNN, CDR2 SYGVQD, per germline (reference sequence). The V end was cut by 5 bases, the J end by 8 bases, with 15 bases between.

The J gene is TRBJ1-5, the V gene TRBV27; a possible D gene is TRBD1 (6 bases). The germline V and J ends were trimmed by 5 bases and 1 base, with 15 bases remaining between them. The CDR3 loop spans 16 amino acids. Germline V gene data show CDR1 as MNHEY and CDR2 as SMNVEV (reference sequence). CDR3 in DNA: TGTGCCAGCAGTCCACGGACAGCTGCGAGCAATCAGCCCCAGCATTTT. Translated: CASSPRTAASNQPQHF.

The chain is built from TRBV12-5 and TRBJ2-5, with 12 bases that match TRBD2. Germline trimming cut 7 bases from V and 5 bases from J; bases unmatched to any gene: 11. Looked up from germline, CDR1 is LGHNT and CDR2 is FRNRAP. The CDR3 loop spans 16 amino acids. CDR3 loop: CASALRLAGEYETQYF. The CDR3 DNA is TGTGCTAGTGCCCTAAGACTAGCGGGGGAATACGAGACCCAGTACTTC. Using reference TRBV12-5 and TRBJ2-5 for the parts outside the CDR3, the full variable domain is DARVTQTPRHKVTEMGQEVTMRCQPILGHNTVFWYRQTMMQGLELLAYFRNRAPLDDSGMPKDRFSAEMPDATLATLKIQPSEPRDSAVYFCASALRLAGEYETQYFGPGTRLLVL.

The V call is TRBV9, the J call TRBJ2-6; D is unresolved. The CDR3 has 14 amino acids. V lost 4 bases and J lost 3, with 8 bases in between. Germline lookup yields CDR1 SGDLS and CDR2 YYNGEE. The CDR3: CASSPTIGANVLTF. The CDR3 DNA is TGTGCCAGCAGCCCCACTATTGGGGCCAACGTCCTGACTTTC.

The chain employs TRBV2 and TRBJ1-1; TRBD1 matches at 9 bases. Trimming at V came to 7 bases and at J to 1 base, leaving 4 bases not matched to a gene. This CDR3 contains 14 residues. CDR1 SNHLY and CDR2 FYNNEI come from the germline V gene. Here the CDR3 reads CASNKGQGNTEAFF. In DNA form, the CDR3 reads TGTGCCAGCAATAAGGGACAGGGGAACACTGAAGCTTTCTTT.